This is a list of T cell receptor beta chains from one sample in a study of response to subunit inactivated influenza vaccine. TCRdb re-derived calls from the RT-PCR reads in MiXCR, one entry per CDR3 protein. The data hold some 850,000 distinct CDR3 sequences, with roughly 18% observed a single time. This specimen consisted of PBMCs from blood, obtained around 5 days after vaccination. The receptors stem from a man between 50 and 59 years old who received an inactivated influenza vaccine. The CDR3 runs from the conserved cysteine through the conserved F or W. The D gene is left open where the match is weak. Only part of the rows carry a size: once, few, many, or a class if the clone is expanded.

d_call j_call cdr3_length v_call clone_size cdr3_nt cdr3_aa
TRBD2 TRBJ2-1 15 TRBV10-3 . TGTGCCATCAGTGAAACTAGCGGGAGAAACAATGAGCAGTTCTTC CAISETSGRNNEQFF
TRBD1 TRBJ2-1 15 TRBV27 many TGTGCCAGCAGTCCCCGGGACAGCCCCTACAATGAGCAGTTCTTC CASSPRDSPYNEQFF
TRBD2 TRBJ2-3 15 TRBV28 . TGTGCCAGCAGTTACGGAGGCGGGAGTGCAGATACGCAGTATTTT CASSYGGGSADTQYF
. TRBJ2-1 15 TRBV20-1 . TGCAGTGCTAGAGATCGGCAGGCTTACTACAATGAGCAGTTCTTC CSARDRQAYYNEQFF
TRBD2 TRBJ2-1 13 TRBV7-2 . TGTGCCAGCAGCTTACCGGGAGGTCTTGAGCAGTTCTTC CASSLPGGLEQFF
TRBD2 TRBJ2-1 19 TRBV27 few TGTGCCAGCAGTTTAAGGTTAGCGGGGGGCTCAAGCTCCTACAATGAGCAGTTCTTC CASSLRLAGGSSSYNEQFF
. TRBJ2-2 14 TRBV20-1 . TGCAGTGCCAGGCAATTGTCGAACACCGGGGAGCTGTTTTTT CSARQLSNTGELFF
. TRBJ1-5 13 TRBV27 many TGTGCCAGCAGCCCGGGACGCAATCAGCCCCAGCATTTT CASSPGRNQPQHF
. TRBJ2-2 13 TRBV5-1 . TGCGCCAGCAGCTTGACCTTCACCGGGGAGCTGTTTTTT CASSLTFTGELFF
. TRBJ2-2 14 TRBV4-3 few TGCGCCAGCAGCCAAGATCTCAACACCGGGGAGCTGTTTTTT CASSQDLNTGELFF
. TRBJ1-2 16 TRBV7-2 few TGTGCCAGCAGCTCGAGATATCCTGTCCAGGACTATGGCTACACCTTC CASSSRYPVQDYGYTF
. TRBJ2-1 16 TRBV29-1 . TGCAGCGTTGGGCAAGCACCCTCGAGCTCCTACAATGAGCAGTTCTTC CSVGQAPSSSYNEQFF
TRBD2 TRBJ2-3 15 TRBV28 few TGTGCCAGCACGGAGGCTAGCGGGAACACAGATACGCAGTATTTT CASTEASGNTDTQYF
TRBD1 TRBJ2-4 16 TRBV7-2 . TGTGCCAGCAGCTCGGGCCGGGACAGGATCAAAAACATTCAGTACTTC CASSSGRDRIKNIQYF
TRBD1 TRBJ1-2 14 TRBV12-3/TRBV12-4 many TGTGCCAGCAGAAGCACCGGGACAGAGTATGGCTACACCTTC CASRSTGTEYGYTF
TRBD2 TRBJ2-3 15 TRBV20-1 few TGCAGTGCTAGAGAGGGGGGGAGCCGTCGAGATACGCAGTATTTT CSAREGGSRRDTQYF
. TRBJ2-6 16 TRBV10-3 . TGTGCCATCAGTGATATGGGGGGCCCTGGGGCCAACGTCCTGACTTTC CAISDMGGPGANVLTF
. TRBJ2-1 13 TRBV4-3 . TGCTCCAGCAGCCAGTCGGAGAGGGGTGAGCAGTTCTTC CSSSQSERGEQFF
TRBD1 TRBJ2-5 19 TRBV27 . TGTGCCAGCAGCCCGATCCCCTGGACAGGGATCTCCGTCCAAGAGACCCAGTACTTC CASSPIPWTGISVQETQYF
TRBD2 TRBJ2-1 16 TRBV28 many TGTGCCAGCAGTTCCCTGGCGGGGGGTTCCTACAATGAGCAGTTCTTC CASSSLAGGSYNEQFF
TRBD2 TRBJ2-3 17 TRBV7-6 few TGTGCCAGCAGCTTGGCAGCGGGGGGGCCTAGCACAGATACGCAGTATTTT CASSLAAGGPSTDTQYF
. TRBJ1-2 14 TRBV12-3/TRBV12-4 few TGTGCCAGCAGCACCCGACAGGTTCTGCATGGCTACACCTTC CASSTRQVLHGYTF
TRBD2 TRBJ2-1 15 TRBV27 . TGTGCCAGCAGTTTATCGACTAGCGGGAGCCATGAGCAGTTCTTC CASSLSTSGSHEQFF
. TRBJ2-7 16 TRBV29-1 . TGCAGCGTTGCAAGCTATTACGGACCTCGAGCATACGAGCAGTACTTC CSVASYYGPRAYEQYF
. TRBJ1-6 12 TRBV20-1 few TGCAGTGCTAGTATTATAGGATCACCCCTCCACTTT CSASIIGSPLHF
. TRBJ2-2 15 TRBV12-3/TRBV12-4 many TGTGCCAGCAGCCCTCTGGGGGCGAACACCGGGGAGCTGTTTTTT CASSPLGANTGELFF
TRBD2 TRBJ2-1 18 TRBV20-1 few TGCAGTGCTAGAGATCGGGGTAGCGGGAGGGGAGGATACAATGAGCAGTTCTTC CSARDRGSGRGGYNEQFF
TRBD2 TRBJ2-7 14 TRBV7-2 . TGTGCCAGCAGCTTAGGCGGGGGGGCGAAGGAGCAGTACTTC CASSLGGGAKEQYF
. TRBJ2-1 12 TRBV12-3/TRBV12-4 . TGTGCCAGCAGGGAATTACAGAATGAGCAGTTCTTC CASRELQNEQFF
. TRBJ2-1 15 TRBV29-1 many TGCAGCGTCCGCCCCTCGGGTACACCTTACAATGAGCAGTTCTTC CSVRPSGTPYNEQFF
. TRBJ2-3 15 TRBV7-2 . TGTGCCAGCAGCCGAAGCGGGCCATTCACAGATACGCAGTATTTT CASSRSGPFTDTQYF
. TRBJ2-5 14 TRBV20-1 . TGCAGTGCTAACACCGGGACTGGGAGAGAGACCCAGTACTTC CSANTGTGRETQYF
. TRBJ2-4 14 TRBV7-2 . TGTGCCAGCAGCCCCAGCCCCGGGGAGGTCATTCAGTACTTC CASSPSPGEVIQYF
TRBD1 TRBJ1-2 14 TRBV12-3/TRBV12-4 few TGTGCCAGCTCCCAGACAGGGGGGAGCTATGGCTACACCTTC CASSQTGGSYGYTF
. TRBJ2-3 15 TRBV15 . TGTGCCACCAGCAGAGTCCCAACACTCACAGATACGCAGTATTTT CATSRVPTLTDTQYF
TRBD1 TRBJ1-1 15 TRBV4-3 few TGCGCCAGCAGCCAGGGGACAGGGTGGGGCACTGAAGCTTTCTTT CASSQGTGWGTEAFF
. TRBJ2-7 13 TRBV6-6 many TGTGCCGGATCCCGGGTGGAGGGGTACGAGCAGTACTTC CAGSRVEGYEQYF
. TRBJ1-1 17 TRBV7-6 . TGTGCCAGCAGCTTAGTCCCGCTCCGGGACCTCCACACTGAAGCTTTCTTT CASSLVPLRDLHTEAFF
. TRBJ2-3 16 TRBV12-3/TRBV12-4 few TGTGCCAGCAGAGCGCTAACAGGGCGTGGGACAGATACGCAGTATTTT CASRALTGRGTDTQYF
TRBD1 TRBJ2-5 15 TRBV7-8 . TGTGCCAGCAGAATTCAGGCCAGGGGGCAAGAGACCCAGTACTTC CASRIQARGQETQYF
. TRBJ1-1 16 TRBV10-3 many TGTGCCATCAGTGACCTGGCAGGCGAAATAGGGACTGAAGCTTTCTTT CAISDLAGEIGTEAFF
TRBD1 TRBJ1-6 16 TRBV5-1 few TGCGCCAGCAGCTTGGGGACAGGGGGCTGGAGTTCACCCCTCCACTTT CASSLGTGGWSSPLHF
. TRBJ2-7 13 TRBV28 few TGTGCCAGCAGTTTACAGGAGCCCCACGAGCAGTACTTC CASSLQEPHEQYF
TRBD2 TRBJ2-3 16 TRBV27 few TGTGCCAGCAGTGCCTACTACGGGAGGGCCACAGATACGCAGTATTTT CASSAYYGRATDTQYF
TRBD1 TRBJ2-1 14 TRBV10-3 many TGTGCCATCAGGGGTCGGACAGGGTTCGATGAGCAGTTCTTC CAIRGRTGFDEQFF
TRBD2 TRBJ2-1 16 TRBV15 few TGTGCCACCAGCAGAGATCTAGCGGGAAACTACAATGAGCAGTTCTTC CATSRDLAGNYNEQFF
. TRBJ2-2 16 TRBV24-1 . TGTGCCACCAGTGATTTGTCGAGGGGGGCGACCGGGGAGCTGTTTTTT CATSDLSRGATGELFF
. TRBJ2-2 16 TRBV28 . TGTGCCAGCACCGACCTTGGCGACAGAGACACCGGGGAGCTGTTTTTT CASTDLGDRDTGELFF
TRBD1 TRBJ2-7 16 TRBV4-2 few TGTGCCAGCAGCCAAGATGGGACAGGGGGTCTGTGGGAGCAGTACTTC CASSQDGTGGLWEQYF
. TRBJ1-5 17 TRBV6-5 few TGTGCCAGCAGTTACTTCGCGGGTCCGGGTAGCAATCAGCCCCAGCATTTT CASSYFAGPGSNQPQHF
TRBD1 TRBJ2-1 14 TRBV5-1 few TGCGCCAGCAGCCCGGGACAGGTGGGGAATGAGCAGTTCTTC CASSPGQVGNEQFF
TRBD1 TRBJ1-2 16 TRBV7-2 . TGTGCCAGCAGCTTAGCACCGGGACAGACTAACTATGGCTACACCTTC CASSLAPGQTNYGYTF
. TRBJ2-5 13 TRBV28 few TGTGCCAGCACAGGACTCAAACAGGGGACTCAGTACTTC CASTGLKQGTQYF
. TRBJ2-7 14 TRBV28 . TGTGCCAGCAGTTTATATGGGTTCTCCTACGAGCAGTACTTC CASSLYGFSYEQYF
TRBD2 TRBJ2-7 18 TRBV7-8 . TGTGCCAGCAGCTTAGGCCTAGCGGGAGGAAAGATAACCTACGAGCAGTACTTC CASSLGLAGGKITYEQYF
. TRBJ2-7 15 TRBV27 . TGTGCCAGCAGTTTAGGGGGACATTCCGCCTACGAGCAGTACTTC CASSLGGHSAYEQYF
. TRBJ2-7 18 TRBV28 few TGTGCCAGCAGCTTTTACCACTACGGGGTAATTAAAACCTACGAGCAGTACTTC CASSFYHYGVIKTYEQYF
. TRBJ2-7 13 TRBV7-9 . TGTGCCAGCAGCCCAACTAGTTTCTCCGAGCAGTACTTC CASSPTSFSEQYF
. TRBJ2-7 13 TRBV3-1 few TGTGCCAGCAGCCAAGACTCGGCTTCCGAGCAGTACTTC CASSQDSASEQYF